A selection of T cell receptor beta chains follows, all from one sample in a study of blood T cell repertoires in COVID-19. The method was immunoSEQ multiplex PCR; TCRdb's version includes in-frame clones alone and lacks a portion of them. The data hold 300,000 or so clones, with more than 90% observed a single time. Sequenced sample: PBMCs or T cells enriched from blood (not recorded which). The source is a man in his 60s who had recovered from COVID-19. Each CDR3 is given with its conserved first and last residue. Only some rows state a clone size, as once, few, many or a class for expanded clones.

v_gene: TRBV2; abundance: -; CDR3aa: CASNRDRNNEKLFF
v_gene: TRBV5-1; abundance: once; CDR3aa: CASSETGTGGTEAFF
v_gene: TRBV25-1; abundance: -; CDR3aa: CASSESGMGGYTF
v_gene: TRBV9; abundance: -; CDR3aa: CASSARQYNEQFF
v_gene: TRBV7-6; abundance: -; CDR3aa: CASSLGSGDKETQYF
v_gene: TRBV6-5; abundance: -; CDR3aa: CASSYVLAGGYEQYF
v_gene: TRBV2; abundance: -; CDR3aa: CASMGGAVSPLHF
v_gene: TRBV13; abundance: -; CDR3aa: CASSSRQSSYEQYF
v_gene: TRBV7-2; abundance: -; CDR3aa: CASSLDPDNLYGYTF
v_gene: TRBV6-5; abundance: -; CDR3aa: CASTRDRTRGYTF
v_gene: TRBV10-3; abundance: -; CDR3aa: CAIAARTNEKLFF
v_gene: TRBV7-3; abundance: -; CDR3aa: CASSLERARSVEQFF
v_gene: TRBV5-1; abundance: -; CDR3aa: CASSLQGTNEKLFF
v_gene: TRBV6-4; abundance: -; CDR3aa: CASSDRGEPDTQYF
v_gene: TRBV4-1; abundance: -; CDR3aa: CASSPTAWNTIYF
v_gene: TRBV3-1/TRBV3-2; abundance: -; CDR3aa: CASSLTSGRGNEQFF
v_gene: TRBV9; abundance: -; CDR3aa: CASSVYSSGNTIYF
v_gene: TRBV7-8; abundance: -; CDR3aa: CASSLGGSGTYSYNEQFF
v_gene: TRBV29-1; abundance: -; CDR3aa: CSVDLQVDQFATNEKLFF
v_gene: TRBV7-3; abundance: -; CDR3aa: CASSARREGSAEQFF
v_gene: TRBV7-8; abundance: -; CDR3aa: CASSLTRAGDYNEQFF